The clone carrying this TCR beta chain occurred a few times. Antigen unknown. This record comes from a study of blood T cells in healthy people across ages. CDR3 length: 15 residues. Whole-study results and caveats: Across the age range, TCR beta diversity per million T cells fell in a roughly linear way.

Primers used in a second PCR of roughly 6 to 12 cycles were a sample-barcoded 5' primer and a J-beta primer mix. TCRdb used MiXCR to reprocess the 5' RACE reads, holding one entry per CDR3 protein. This table holds 760,000 or so distinct CDR3 sequences, roughly 25% found once. These records were also assigned to another study, of T cells of mothers and their children. That source adds: The TCR beta CDR3 read count exceeded 9.5 million for each mother and was around 3.1 million for each child. Inherited differences only slightly affect thymic shaping of TCR recombination output. The overlap seen between related mothers and children slightly exceeded that of unrelated pairs, though not significantly.

Sequenced material: blood. The receptor's source is a boy between 10 and 17 years old in good health. The genes are TRBV21-1 and TRBJ2-5; the table's D call, TRBD1, was not checked against the DNA. TRBV21-1 counts as a pseudogene. The CDR3 here is CASSNPGQITETQYF. The DNA of the CDR3 is TGTGCCAGCAGCAACCCGGGACAGATTACAGAGACCCAGTACTTC.